This T cell receptor beta chain was captured in a study of T cells in Graves' hyperthyroidism and ophthalmopathy. Notes on the study in general: Model output signaled ophthalmopathy a median around 6.9 months ahead of onset. Ophthalmopathy could be told apart from stable hyperthyroidism with a 13 V-J model.

Amplification of TCR beta CDR3 regions was performed using RNA transcripts as template. The TCR CDR3 was amplified in a first-round RT-PCR using the HTBI primer set. MiXCR, applied by TCRdb to the multiplex PCR reads, yields one record per CDR3 protein. The table has about 560,000 distinct CDR3 sequences, less than 15% seen once. This clonotype was seen ten or more times. As yet, its antigen is unknown. V shed 0 bases and J shed 2 bases, with 8 bases lying between them. The CDR3 sequence is 14 residues long. Germline-derived CDR1 and CDR2 are MNHNY and SVGAGI (reference sequence). Based on clinical symptoms, serum thyroxine and TRAb, thyroid ultrasound and orbital computed tomography, diagnoses were reached.

The receptor comes from a woman aged 40-49 years with Graves' hyperthyroidism. The specimen sequenced was blood. V gene TRBV6-6 combines with J gene TRBJ2-7, with D possibly being TRBD1 (6 bases). CDR3: CASSYSRGPYEQYF. CDR3 nucleotides: TGTGCCAGCAGTTACTCCAGGGGTCCCTACGAGCAGTACTTC.